This record looks at one T cell receptor beta chain sequence and its context. Its target is unknown. Measured with immunoSEQ multiplex PCR; TCRdb has only the in-frame clones, and not every one. The sample lists tens of thousands of clones; over 85% were seen once. These data originate in a study of OX40 agonist ivuxolimab in advanced cancers. Background on the study: Three patients had partial responses: one hepatocellular carcinoma, two cutaneous melanoma. Study-level results: CD8+ T cells were the subset that, on average, had more expanded clones than CD4+. Partly responding patients at 0.1-3.0 mg/kg showed some of the smallest clonal expansion.

CDR3 size: 16 residues. With 0 bases clipped from V and 3 bases from J, the junction kept 4 bases outside the gene matches. The germline gives CDR1 MNHNY, CDR2 SVGAGI (reference sequence). Blood sampling took place at baseline, cycle 4 day 1, and cycle 7 day 1. The sequencing used CD4+ or CD8+ T cells sorted from blood, collected in a trial of the OX40 agonist ivuxolimab. The TCR sequence derives from an adult with an advanced solid tumor such as melanoma, head and neck, liver or kidney cancer. This chain uses TRBV6-6 with TRBJ2-5, with 10 bases that match TRBD2. CDR3 protein: CASSYSGLAREETQYF. CDR3 nucleotide sequence: TGTGCCAGCAGTTACTCGGGACTAGCGAGAGAAGAGACCCAGTACTTC.